The clone carrying this T cell receptor (beta chain) was observed a few times. CDR3 length equals 14 residues. V lost 6 bases and J 2 bases, leaving 10 bases between the germline ends. CDR1 and CDR2 from the germline V gene are SNHLY and FYNNEI. This sample is part of a study of blood T cell repertoires in COVID-19. This table comes from immunoSEQ multiplex PCR, and its TCRdb copy is limited to in-frame clones, with some not included. The sample carries over 350,000 clones, about 83% recorded once. Sequencing input: PBMCs or T cells enriched from blood (not recorded which). The origin of this receptor is a woman aged 45-60 years who had recovered from COVID-19. The rearrangement joins TRBV2 to TRBJ2-2; perhaps TRBD2 as D (5 bases). This CDR3 is CASRTGVNTGELFF. The CDR3 DNA is TGTGCCAGCAGAACCGGGGTCAACACCGGGGAGCTGTTTTTT.